This T cell receptor beta chain was recorded in a study of CD8 T cells in ankylosing spondylitis. General study findings and limits: Several highly homologous variants formed a TCR beta motif that appeared characteristic of ankylosing spondylitis blood.

Remarks on this clonotype: Its antigen is undetermined.

Quantitative molecular-barcoded 5'-RACE generated the TCR beta libraries. TCRdb re-called the 5' RACE reads with MiXCR, one entry per CDR3 protein. The table records some 340,000 distinct CDR3 sequences, roughly 14% of them present only once. The junction had 6 bases not matched to a gene; V was cut back by 3 bases and J by 6 bases. CDR1 and CDR2 (germline): SGHRS, YFSETQ. This CDR3 is built from 15 residues. The chain combines TRBV5-1 with TRBJ2-2; 9 bases are a match to TRBD1. Sequenced: blood, either unsorted or a sorted T cell fraction (not recorded which). The sequence was collected from a male donor with ankylosing spondylitis or in good health (not recorded which). This CDR3 is CASSSRDREAGELFF. The CDR3 region has the DNA TGCGCCAGCAGCTCCCGGGACAGGGAGGCCGGGGAGCTGTTTTTT.